These 14 T cell receptor beta chains share one sample of origin, sequenced in a study of T cells after yellow fever vaccination. TCRdb re-derived calls from the 5' RACE reads in MiXCR, one entry per CDR3 protein. In the table there are some 350,000 distinct CDR3 sequences, roughly 4.3% of which are singletons. The specimen was PBMCs, collected 5 days after the yellow fever booster vaccination. The receptors originated from a man younger than 35 who received the YFV17D yellow fever vaccine.

In its sample, this clonotype was seen a few times. The gene calls are TRBV7-9 and TRBJ1-1; no clear D. CDR1 is SEHNR and CDR2 is FQNEAQ in the germline V gene (reference sequence). This CDR3 has 12 amino acids. Deletions cut 10 bases from V and 1 base from J, with 10 bases between. In nucleotides, the CDR3 is TGTGCCATCGAGCGGGGGAACACTGAAGCTTTCTTT. It specifies CAIERGNTEAFF. Full variable domain (rest looked up from reference TRBV7-9 and TRBJ1-1): DTGVSQNPRHKITKRGQNVTFRCDPISEHNRLYWYRQTLGQGPEFLTYFQNEAQLEKSRLLSDRFSAERPKGSFSTLEIQRTEQGDSAMYLCAIERGNTEAFFGQGTRLTVV.

In its sample, this clonotype was seen many times. The rearrangement joins TRBV5-1 to TRBJ1-1; D is perhaps TRBD1 (5 bases). The CDR3 has 15 residues. In germline, CDR1 is SGHRS, CDR2 YFSETQ. With 0 bases removed from V and 1 base from J, the gap between germline ends came to 10 bases. The CDR3 protein is CASSLDGHPNTEAFF. Written as DNA, the CDR3 is TGCGCCAGCAGCTTGGATGGACACCCGAACACTGAAGCTTTCTTT. Filled out from reference TRBV5-1 and TRBJ1-1, the complete variable domain reads KAGVTQTPRYLIKTRGQQVTLSCSPISGHRSVSWYQQTPGQGLQFLFEYFSETQRNKGNFPGRFSGRQFSNSRSEMNVSTLELGDSALYLCASSLDGHPNTEAFFGQGTRLTVV.

This chain links TRBV7-3 with TRBJ2-3, with 7 bases identical to TRBD2. The trim removed 2 bases at V and 14 bases at J, leaving 10 bases unmatched. This CDR3 comprises 13 residues. Germline CDR1 is SGHTA and CDR2 is FQGTGA. The chain's CDR3 is CASSLSAGVSPYF. In DNA form, the CDR3 reads TGTGCCAGCAGCTTATCCGCGGGGGTCAGTCCGTATTTT.

There are many counts of this clonotype. This chain links TRBV7-9 with TRBJ2-7; D tentatively reads TRBD1 or TRBD2 (5 bases each). Germline V gives CDR1 SEHNR, CDR2 FQNEAQ (reference sequence). CDR3 size: 13 residues. V was cut by 5 bases and J by 7 bases, with 15 bases left in between. CDR3: CASSPRDGLEQYV. Written as DNA, the CDR3 is TGTGCCAGCAGCCCCCGGGACGGATTGGAGCAGTACGTC.

This clonotype was counted at least ten times. The V call is TRBV2, the J call TRBJ2-4; possible D gene TRBD1, 7 bases. This CDR3 spans 13 amino acids. Trimming took off 8 bases at V and 7 bases at J, with 15 bases between the two ends. Germline values: CDR1 SNHLY, CDR2 FYNNEI. CDR3 protein: CASGLAGGNIQYF. The CDR3 DNA is TGTGCCAGCGGGCTGGCAGGGGGGAACATTCAGTACTTC.

The genes are TRBV5-5 and TRBJ2-7; TRBD2 matches at 11 bases. The CDR3 totals 16 residues. Germline trimming cut 3 bases from V and 4 bases from J; bases unmatched to any gene: 9. Germline CDR1 SGHKS, CDR2 YYEKEE (reference sequence). Here the CDR3 reads CASSWGTSGRMYEQYV. The CDR3 DNA follows: TGTGCCAGCAGCTGGGGGACTAGCGGCCGAATGTACGAGCAGTACGTC.

This clonotype was observed a few times. The J gene is TRBJ2-2, the V gene TRBV4-3; perhaps TRBD2 as D (7 bases). Looked up from germline, CDR1 is LGHNA and CDR2 is YSLEER. V was pared by 2 bases and J by 7 bases, with 20 bases between. The CDR3 loop spans 17 amino acids. CDR3 protein: CASSQTTLGGQGGELFF. In nucleotides, the CDR3 is TGCGCCAGCAGCCAAACCACACTGGGGGGGCAAGGCGGGGAGCTGTTTTTT.

In DNA form, the CDR3 reads TGTGCCAGCAGTAAGTCGCTAGCGGGGGGAGCAGATACGCAGTATTTT. Encoded protein: CASSKSLAGGADTQYF. The V and J genes are TRBV7-9 and TRBJ2-3, with 11 bases identical to TRBD2. CDR1 is SEHNR, CDR2 FQNEAQ, per germline (reference sequence). The V segment lost 6 bases and the J segment 4 bases; nucleotides outside the gene matches: 9. This CDR3 contains 16 residues.

Only a few counts were recorded for this clonotype. The chain uses TRBV15 and TRBJ2-1; no clear D. CDR1 and CDR2 (germline): LNHNV, YYDKDF (reference sequence). The length of the CDR3 is 13 residues. The V gene lost 8 bases and the J gene lost 3 bases, with 11 bases spanning the gap. DNA of the CDR3: TGTGCCACCCTCAGTCCGGGCTACAATGAGCAGTTCTTC. Translated, it gives CATLSPGYNEQFF.

This clonotype was detected only a few times. The chain links TRBV29-1 to TRBJ1-2; D gene unclear. CDR1 and CDR2 from the germline V gene are SQVTM and ANQGSEA. The CDR3 is made up of 11 amino acids. The V end lost 6 bases, the J end lost 4 bases, and 9 bases lay between the germline ends. The CDR3 spells CSVLETYGYTF. As DNA, the CDR3 is TGCAGCGTCCTAGAGACCTATGGCTACACCTTC.

In DNA form, the CDR3 reads TGTGCCAGCAGCCAAGTTGGAGCGGGGCAAGAGACCCAGTACTTC. Protein: CASSQVGAGQETQYF. The rearrangement links TRBV4-2 to TRBJ2-5; TRBD2 aligns across 7 bases. Germline CDR1 reads LGHNA; CDR2 reads YNFKEQ. Unmatched junction bases numbered 4, after V lost 1 base and J lost 2 bases. CDR3 length equals 15 residues.

The CDR3 reads CASSVEGSGANVLTF. The CDR3 DNA is TGTGCCAGCAGTGTCGAGGGGTCGGGGGCCAACGTCCTGACTTTC. J is TRBJ2-6 and V is TRBV12-3 or TRBV12-4; TRBD1 or TRBD2 may be the D gene (5 bases each). Trimming removed 5 bases from V and 4 bases from J, with 12 bases in between. The CDR3 contains 15 residues.

This clonotype occurred many times. The chain links TRBV20-1 to TRBJ2-1, with 8 bases aligning to TRBD1. This CDR3 is 15 amino acids long. The germline gives CDR1 DFQATT, CDR2 SNEGSKA (reference sequence). The V and J ends lost 3 bases and 7 bases, in that order; junction bases with no gene match: 11. The CDR3 DNA reads TGCAGTGCTAGGGACAGGGCCCTACTTAGGAATGAGCAGTTCTTC. Its translation: CSARDRALLRNEQFF.

There are a few counts of this clonotype. The chain couples TRBV28 to TRBJ2-2; perhaps TRBD1 as D (5 bases). The germline CDR1 and CDR2 sequences are MDHEN and SYDVKM. The V and J ends lost 3 bases and 0 bases respectively, with 11 bases between them. CDR3 size: 16 residues. The CDR3 DNA reads TGTGCCAGCAGTTTTTTAGGGGCCGCGAACACCGGGGAGCTGTTTTTT. Translation gives CASSFLGAANTGELFF.